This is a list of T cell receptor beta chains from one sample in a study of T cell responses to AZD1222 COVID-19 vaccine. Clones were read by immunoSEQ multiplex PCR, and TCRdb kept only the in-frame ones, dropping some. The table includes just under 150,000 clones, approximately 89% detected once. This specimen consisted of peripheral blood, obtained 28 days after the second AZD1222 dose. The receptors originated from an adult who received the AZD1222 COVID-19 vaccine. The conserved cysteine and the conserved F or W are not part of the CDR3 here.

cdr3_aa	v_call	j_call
ASAGGSNEQF	TRBV3-1/TRBV3-2	TRBJ2-1
AAKEGQENTEAF	TRBV10-3	TRBJ1-1
ASSHSATGRVRELNEKLF	TRBV4-1	TRBJ1-4
ASSSTATPNNEQF	TRBV5-1	TRBJ2-1
ASRRGRGTDTQY	TRBV6-5	TRBJ2-3
ASSAGLPQYEQY	TRBV11-2	TRBJ2-7
ASTFSDYYGYT	TRBV6-5	TRBJ1-2
AWSLRGYTEAF	TRBV30	TRBJ1-1
AIRGQEDYEQY	TRBV10-3	TRBJ2-7
SVEGLNYGYT	TRBV29-1	TRBJ1-2
ASGADQPQH	TRBV28	TRBJ1-5
ASSPAGGDRPQH	TRBV5-1	TRBJ1-5
AWRRLNTEAF	TRBV30	TRBJ1-1